The clone carrying this T cell receptor beta chain appeared a few times. This sample was taken from a study of Graves' ophthalmopathy and Graves' hyperthyroidism. Study overall: Peripheral blood sampling occurred at initial diagnosis, before any treatment.

Transcripts of RNA were the source for amplifying TCR beta CDR3 regions. The library came from an HTBI-primed first-round RT-PCR and a second-round multiplex PCR. Each CDR3 protein gets one entry after TCRdb re-called the multiplex PCR reads with MiXCR. This table has 200,000 to 250,000 distinct CDR3 sequences, about 22% appearing once. Orbital computed tomography and thyroid ultrasound, along with TRAb, serum thyroxine and clinical symptoms, underpinned diagnosis. V lost 4 bases and J lost 9; bases outside the gene matches: 8. Germline V lookup: CDR1 MNHEY, CDR2 SMNVEV (reference sequence). The CDR3 sequence is 14 residues long.

The specimen was peripheral blood. V and J are TRBV27 and TRBJ2-5; 10 nucleotides align to TRBD1. This receptor was taken from a woman between 45 and 60 years old with Graves' ophthalmopathy. CDR3 coding DNA: TGTGCCAGCAGTTGGGACAGGGGACGGGGGGCCCAGTACTTC. Translation: CASSWDRGRGAQYF.